This record concerns one TCR beta chain sequence. Sequenced by immunoSEQ multiplex PCR; TCRdb stores in-frame clones only, minus some. This table holds some 80,000 clones, 80% to 90% found once. These data come from a study of control samples from healthy donors and cancer patients. The V end lost 2 bases, the J end lost 6 bases, and 8 bases lay between the germline ends. Germline loops: CDR1 MDHEN, CDR2 SYDVKM. CDR3 length equals 13 residues. The chain has TRBV28 and TRBJ1-5, with D hard to call. The receptor was isolated from a woman between 55 and 75 years old with head and neck cancer. The sequencing input was PBMCs. The CDR3 DNA follows: TGTGCCAGCAGTTTAGCTGGGTTTCAGCCCCAGCATTTT. Amino acid sequence: CASSLAGFQPQHF. Full variable domain (missing parts from reference TRBV28 and TRBJ1-5): DVKVTQSSRYLVKRTGEKVFLECVQDMDHENMFWYRQDPGLGLRLIYFSYDVKMKEKGDIPEGYSVSREKKERFSLILESASTNQTSMYLCASSLAGFQPQHFGDGTRLSIL.